The 6 T cell receptor beta chains below come from one sample, sequenced in a study of T cell responses to AZD1222 COVID-19 vaccine. Sequenced by immunoSEQ multiplex PCR; TCRdb stores in-frame clones only, minus some. The repertoire includes approximately 150,000 clones, 80% to 95% of them detected once, and roughly 2.2% sits in the top ten. Sequencing was performed on peripheral blood, taken on day 0 of AZD1222 vaccination. Receptors originate from an adult in good health.

This chain uses TRBV7-3 with TRBJ2-5; the match to TRBD1 covers 10 bases. V shed 5 bases, J shed 5 bases, and the junction held 5 bases outside the gene matches. CDR3 length: 14 residues. Germline values: CDR1 SGHTA, CDR2 FQGTGA. The CDR3 DNA follows: TGTGCCAGCAGCGCGACAGGGGGCAGGGAGACCCAGTACTTC. Its translation is CASSATGGRETQYF.

The rearrangement uses TRBV19 and TRBJ1-4; D gene unclear. The V end lost 2 bases, the J end lost 12 bases, and 10 bases lay between the germline ends. This CDR3 comprises 12 residues. Per germline, CDR1 LNHDA and CDR2 SQIVND (reference sequence). The CDR3 protein is CASSIPGGELFF. CDR3 nucleotides: TGTGCCAGTAGTATACCAGGCGGCGAACTGTTTTTT.

In DNA form, the CDR3 reads TGTGCCAGCAGCTTGGGACAGGGGTTACAAGAGACCCAGTACTTC. It encodes CASSLGQGLQETQYF. The rearrangement links TRBV5-4 to TRBJ2-5; 8 bases agree with TRBD1. Germline CDR1 is SGHNT and CDR2 is YYREEE (reference sequence). CDR3 length equals 15 residues. V shed 0 bases and J 2 bases; nucleotides not matched to a gene: 3.

The CDR3 DNA follows: TGTGCCAGTAGTGTGGGGCTTTCGGACTATGGCTACACCTTC. This translates into CASSVGLSDYGYTF. The rearrangement joins TRBV19 to TRBJ1-2; D possibly corresponds to TRBD1 (5 bases). V shed 5 bases and J shed 3 bases, with 13 bases lying between them. CDR1 LNHDA and CDR2 SQIVND come from the germline V gene (reference sequence). The CDR3 covers 14 residues.

Of note for this clone: This is likely a read error, given that the CDR3 carries no conserved phenylalanine or tryptophan at its end. The DNA is left out, because the CDR3 cannot be placed on it with certainty; the CDR3 is given as TCRdb lists it. This chain connects TRBV2 to TRBJ2-7; the table names TRBD2, a call not compared with the DNA. Germline lookup yields CDR1 SNHLY and CDR2 FYNNEI. The CDR3 comprises 11 residues, both ends counted. CDR3 residues: CASSEALKARI.

The J gene is TRBJ1-6, the V gene TRBV5-1; no definite D call. V gave up 4 bases and J gave up 11 bases, with 13 bases separating them. The CDR3 loop spans 13 amino acids. Germline V gene sequence: CDR1 SGHRS, CDR2 YFSETQ. Written as DNA, the CDR3 is TGCGCCAGCAGCCCGGACGGAGGGCCACCCCTCCACTTT. Protein: CASSPDGGPPLHF. The variable domain in full, completed from reference TRBV5-1 and TRBJ1-6, reads KAGVTQTPRYLIKTRGQQVTLSCSPISGHRSVSWYQQTPGQGLQFLFEYFSETQRNKGNFPGRFSGRQFSNSRSEMNVSTLELGDSALYLCASSPDGGPPLHFGNGTRLTVT.